This note documents a single T cell receptor (beta chain) sequence. These data come from a study of blood T cell repertoires in COVID-19. Trimming left V 0 bases short and J 5 bases short, with 13 bases between. CDR1 is SGHNT, CDR2 YENEEA, per germline. CDR3 length: 15 amino acids. The participants were between about 18 and 90 years old and came from 24 US areas. Grouping used clinical history reported by participants in a survey and questionnaire. The recovered donors of Cohort 3 showed two negative PCRs, clearance, or symptom resolution. The protocol was immunoSEQ multiplex PCR, while the TCRdb copy is restricted to in-frame clones and leaves out a portion. This sample carries about 330,000 clones, nearly 90% of them seen once, and the ten largest clones take approximately 5.4%.

This sequence originates from a woman aged 25 to 45 who had recovered from COVID-19. The rearrangement joins TRBV11-3 to TRBJ1-1; a weak D match, TRBD1 (6 bases). Source material: PBMCs or T cells enriched from blood (not recorded which). The DNA of the CDR3 is TGTGCCAGCAGCTTAGATGGGGGCCGGCAAACTGAAGCTTTCTTT. It is translated as CASSLDGGRQTEAFF.